This T cell receptor beta chain originates from a study of control samples from healthy donors and cancer patients. Using immunoSEQ multiplex PCR, the repertoire was profiled, and TCRdb retains in-frame clones only, with some absent. The sample includes about 42,000 clones, less than 90% of them seen just once. CDR3 length: 19 residues. V was trimmed by 1 base and J by 2 bases, leaving 18 bases between them. The germline CDR1 and CDR2 sequences are SGHAT and FQNNGV. The chain combines TRBV11-2 with TRBJ2-6; TRBD1 is a possible D gene (6 bases). Sequencing used blood. The receptor was isolated from a man between 60 and 75 years old in good health. The chain's CDR3 is CASSLVFWGHFTGANVLTF. In nucleotides, the CDR3 is TGTGCCAGCAGCTTAGTTTTTTGGGGGCACTTCACTGGGGCCAACGTCCTGACTTTC. Complete variable domain (other parts from reference TRBV11-2 and TRBJ2-6): EAGVAQSPRYKIIEKRQSVAFWCNPISGHATLYWYQQILGQGPKLLIQFQNNGVVDDSQLPKDRFSAERLKGVDSTLKIQPAKLEDSAVYLCASSLVFWGHFTGANVLTFGAGSRLTVL.